Presented here are 31 T cell receptor beta chains from one specimen sequenced in a study of immune heterogeneity within non-small cell lung tumors. TCR beta CDR3 was amplified by multiplex PCR, first round approximately 10 cycles, 32 V and 13 J primers. TCRdb fed the multiplex PCR reads into MiXCR, producing one record per CDR3 protein. The sample contains around 10,000 distinct CDR3 sequences, 27% of which appear only once. Template was bulk tumor genomic DNA, approximately 560 ng per sample. Biopsies, several per primary tumor and spaced far apart, were collected during surgery. Enrolled patients presented with newly diagnosed, previously untreated non-small cell lung cancer and underwent curative surgery. Source material: lung tumor tissue. Every receptor here comes from a man between 45 and 60 years old with non-small cell lung cancer.

This clonotype was observed a handful of times. This chain uses TRBV28 with TRBJ2-3; 9 nucleotides match TRBD2. The CDR3 extends over 15 amino acids. Germline trimming cut 6 bases from V and 2 bases from J; bases unmatched to any gene: 6. The germline gives CDR1 MDHEN, CDR2 SYDVKM. The CDR3 sequence: CASRPAGGHTDTQYF. The CDR3 coding sequence is TGTGCCAGCAGACCAGCGGGGGGACACACAGATACGCAGTATTTT.

This clonotype is classed as medium-sized. The chain is built from TRBV27 and TRBJ2-7; TRBD2 matches 8 bases. This CDR3 spans 14 amino acids. With V trimmed by 2 bases and J by 6 bases, 6 bases remained unmatched. Germline loops: CDR1 MNHEY, CDR2 SMNVEV (reference sequence). In DNA form, the CDR3 reads TGTGCCAGCAGTTTACCGGGACTAGTTTGCGAGCAGTACTTC. Protein: CASSLPGLVCEQYF.

Remarks on this clonotype: A much larger clone differs by one base, so this may be a read error. The J gene is TRBJ2-7, the V gene TRBV6-1; 11 nucleotides line up with TRBD2. The CDR3 has 16 amino acids. Germline loops: CDR1 MNHNS, CDR2 SASEGT. V was clipped by 6 bases and J by 3 bases; unmatched bases: 10. In DNA, the CDR3 is TGTGCCAGCAGCCCCCAGACTAGCGGGGATATCTACGAGCAGTACTTC. This codes for CASSPQTSGDIYEQYF.

This clonotype was observed many times. The chain links TRBV7-6 to TRBJ2-2; D perhaps matches TRBD2 (5 bases). Deletions cut 0 bases from V and 6 bases from J, with 11 bases between. The CDR3 runs 15 residues. Germline V gives CDR1 SGHVS, CDR2 FNYEAQ. Here the CDR3 reads CASSLASGIAGELFF. CDR3 DNA sequence: TGTGCCAGCAGCTTAGCTTCGGGGATCGCCGGGGAGCTGTTTTTT.

The chain couples TRBV19 to TRBJ2-5; TRBD2 agrees at 7 bases. Germline lookup yields CDR1 LNHDA and CDR2 SQIVND (reference sequence). The V and J ends lost 3 bases and 5 bases, in that order; junction bases with no gene match: 6. The CDR3 is 14 residues long. CDR3 protein: CASSMQGGMETQYF. The CDR3 bases are TGTGCCAGTAGTATGCAGGGAGGGATGGAGACCCAGTACTTC.

This clonotype was recorded a few times. V usage is TRBV9 and J usage is TRBJ2-5; no reliable D call. Trimming took 0 bases from V and 4 from J, leaving 10 bases between them. CDR1 SGDLS and CDR2 YYNGEE come from the germline V gene. The CDR3 totals 14 residues. CDR3 loop: CASSVGAGLETQYF. CDR3 DNA sequence: TGTGCCAGCAGCGTAGGTGCTGGGTTAGAGACCCAGTACTTC.

V gene TRBV4-1 combines with J gene TRBJ1-1, with TRBD1 matching over 8 bases. CDR1 is MGHRA, CDR2 YSYEKL, per germline. This CDR3 is built from 13 residues. Germline trimming cut 1 base from V and 7 bases from J; bases unmatched to any gene: 2. CDR3 in amino acids: CASSQGTGLEAFF. In DNA form, the CDR3 reads TGCGCCAGCAGCCAAGGGACAGGGCTTGAAGCTTTCTTT.

This rearrangement joins TRBV12-3 or TRBV12-4 to TRBJ1-6; 7 bases match TRBD1. Trimming removed 6 bases from V and 9 bases from J; junction bases left unmatched: 8. The CDR3 length is 14 residues. The CDR3 loop is CASSLTGTGSPLHF. CDR3 bases: TGTGCCAGCAGCTTGACAGGGACGGGTTCACCCCTCCACTTT.

This clonotype is medium-sized by share. This sequence joins TRBV5-1 and TRBJ1-4; 9 bases agree with TRBD1. In germline, CDR1 is SGHRS, CDR2 YFSETQ. CDR3 size: 16 residues. Trimming at V came to 4 bases and at J to 8 bases, leaving 12 bases not matched to a gene. The CDR3 DNA sequence: TGCGCCAGCAGCCCTGGGACAGGGCTTATTCGGGAAAAACTGTTTTTT. This encodes CASSPGTGLIREKLFF.

Turning to this clonotype: A much larger clone differs from this one at a single base, so this may be a read error. V and J are TRBV6-4 and TRBJ2-3; 8 bases align to TRBD1. Per germline, CDR1 MRHNA and CDR2 SNTAGT. After removal of 2 bases from V and 1 base from J, the junction contained 2 bases not matched to a gene. CDR3 length: 15 residues. CDR3 amino acids: CASSDVTGGTDTQYF. CDR3 nucleotide sequence: TGTGCCAGCAGTGACGTGACAGGGGGCACAGATACGCAGTATTTT.

As to this clonotype: The junction departs from the called germline gene at one end, perhaps through a read error. The chain combines TRBV19 with TRBJ2-1; the match to TRBD1 covers 10 bases. Germline loops: CDR1 LNHDA, CDR2 SQIVND (reference sequence). CDR3 length: 19 amino acids. CDR3 bases: TGTGCCAGTAGTATCCGCGGGACAGGGGTTTCCGGCTCCTACAGTGAGAAGTTCTTC. This gives the protein CASSIRGTGVSGSYSEKFF.

This clonotype is classed as medium-sized. The V gene is TRBV2, the J gene TRBJ1-5, with D perhaps TRBD1 (5 bases). CDR3 size: 16 residues. Per germline, CDR1 SNHLY and CDR2 FYNNEI. Trimming shortened V by 3 bases and J by 0 bases, and 12 bases separated the two germline ends. The CDR3 region is CASSDGGAYSNQPQHF. As DNA, the CDR3 is TGTGCCAGCAGTGATGGGGGAGCTTATAGCAATCAGCCCCAGCATTTT. Drawing the rest from reference TRBV2 and TRBJ1-5, the complete variable domain is EPEVTQTPSHQVTQMGQEVILRCVPISNHLYFYWYRQILGQKVEFLVSFYNNEISEKSEIFDDQFSVERPDGSNFTLKIRSTKLEDSAMYFCASSDGGAYSNQPQHFGDGTRLSIL.

This clonotype was observed a few times. The genes are TRBV7-6 and TRBJ1-5; no clear D. The V and J ends lost 1 base and 9 bases respectively, with 7 bases between them. The germline CDR1 and CDR2 sequences are SGHVS and FNYEAQ. This CDR3 region has 12 residues. The CDR3 nucleotides read TGTGCCAGCAGCTTAGAGGCAGGGCCCCAGCATTTT. It specifies CASSLEAGPQHF.

By frequency in the sample, this clonotype is medium-sized. The rearrangement links TRBV12-3 or TRBV12-4 to TRBJ1-2; D gene uncertain. This CDR3 is 13 amino acids long. Trimming took 5 bases from V and 8 from J, leaving 15 bases between them. The CDR3 region is CASSPSGTRGYTF. The CDR3, as DNA: TGTGCCAGCAGTCCATCGGGCACCAGGGGCTACACCTTC.

This clonotype was recorded many times. The chain uses TRBV7-2 and TRBJ1-2, with a tentative D call TRBD1 (6 bases). The germline gives CDR1 SGHTA, CDR2 FQGNSA. V was pared by 5 bases and J by 8 bases, with 15 bases between. This CDR3 has 13 residues. CDR3 bases: TGTGCCAGCAGCAAAGATTCTAGGGGGGGCTACACCTTC. It translates to CASSKDSRGGYTF.

On this clonotype: This could be a read error, since a much larger clone is one nucleotide away. The CDR3: CTSSVAGGNIADTQYF. The CDR3 DNA sequence: TGTACCAGCAGCGTAGCGGGCGGGAATATCGCAGATACGCAGTATTTT. The chain couples TRBV9 to TRBJ2-3; TRBD2 matches 7 bases. There are 16 residues in the CDR3. The V gene's germline CDR1 is SGDLS and CDR2 YYNGEE.

This clonotype came up a few times. CDR3 DNA: TGTGCCATCAGCGACACCTGGACTATAAGGCAGTACTTC. Translation: CAISDTWTIRQYF. This chain uses TRBV10-3 with TRBJ2-7, with D possibly being TRBD2 (6 bases). V lost 6 bases and J 9 bases, leaving 18 bases between the germline ends. The CDR3 spans 13 residues. Per germline, CDR1 ENHRY and CDR2 SYGVKD.

With regard to this clonotype: A single base separates this from a much larger clone, so it may be a read error. The chain recombines TRBV5-1 with TRBJ2-3; 15 nucleotides match TRBD2. The CDR3 covers 17 residues. CDR1 is SGHRS and CDR2 is YFSETQ in the germline V gene. The CDR3 nucleotides read TGCACCTGCCGACCGGGACTAGCGGGAGGAACGGGGGATACGCAGTATTTT. Encoded protein: CTCRPGLAGGTGDTQYF.

This clonotype was counted ten times or more. The chain joins TRBV19 to TRBJ1-1; 9 bases are a match to TRBD1. The ends lost 7 bases at V and 4 bases at J; junction bases unmatched: 13. Germline CDR1 LNHDA, CDR2 SQIVND (reference sequence). CDR3 length equals 16 residues. CDR3 coding DNA: TGTGCCAGTACCCCAACAGGGGGCGGATTTGGCACTGAAGCTTTCTTT. Amino acids: CASTPTGGGFGTEAFF.

At least ten counts were recorded for this clonotype. The chain has TRBV10-3 and TRBJ2-7; no clear D gene. The ends were cut back, 6 bases at V and 1 base at J, with 7 bases in the middle. Germline V gene lookup returns CDR1 ENHRY and CDR2 SYGVKD. The CDR3 totals 12 residues. CDR3 residues: CAIRDDSYEQYF. CDR3 DNA: TGTGCCATCAGGGACGATTCCTACGAGCAGTACTTC.

This clonotype was counted at least ten times. This chain uses TRBV29-1 with TRBJ2-2, with TRBD2 identical over 12 bases. This CDR3 has 14 amino acids. Germline V CDR1 and CDR2: SQVTM, ANQGSEA. The V gene end was trimmed by 6 bases and the J gene end by 3 bases; junction bases not matched to a gene: 2. CDR3 loop: CSVLAGGHTGELFF. DNA of the CDR3: TGCAGCGTCCTAGCGGGAGGGCACACCGGGGAGCTGTTTTTT.

This clonotype is labeled medium-sized. The chain carries TRBV20-1 and TRBJ2-3, with TRBD2 as a possible D gene (5 bases). The CDR3 contains 14 residues. Germline lookup yields CDR1 DFQATT and CDR2 SNEGSKA (reference sequence). The CDR3 DNA follows: TGCAGCGCAGGACTTCCGCTCAGCACAGATACGCAGTATTTT. It yields the protein CSAGLPLSTDTQYF.

This clonotype is medium-sized (0.01 to 0.1%) in the sample. This chain connects TRBV5-1 to TRBJ2-3; 7 bases are a match to TRBD2. This CDR3 has 14 residues. Germline V CDR1 and CDR2: SGHRS, YFSETQ. V shed 3 bases, J shed 1 base, and the junction held 2 bases outside the gene matches. CDR3 nucleotides: TGCGCCAGCAGCTGGGGAGGGCGCACAGATACGCAGTATTTT. Translating it yields CASSWGGRTDTQYF.

Comment on this clonotype: Possible read error: a much larger clone is one base away. The gene calls are TRBV20-1 and TRBJ1-5, with a possible D match to TRBD1 (6 bases). This CDR3 has 16 amino acids. CDR1 is DFQATT and CDR2 is SNEGSKA in the germline V gene (reference sequence). Trimming pared 3 bases from V and 6 bases from J, leaving 21 bases between. As DNA, the CDR3 is TGCAGTGCTAGGGGGGCGGTCAGGTGGAATACTCAGCCCCAGCATTTT. Translated: CSARGAVRWNTQPQHF.

This clonotype was seen a few times. The rearrangement joins TRBV5-1 to TRBJ2-2; 8 positions agree with TRBD1. The CDR3 length is 15 residues. The germline V gene has CDR1 SGHRS and CDR2 YFSETQ. Unmatched junction bases numbered 4, after V lost 4 bases and J lost 2 bases. This CDR3 is CASSADRGNTGELFF. CDR3 nucleotide sequence: TGCGCCAGCAGCGCTGACAGGGGCAACACCGGGGAGCTGTTTTTT.

The V call is TRBV28, the J call TRBJ2-1; D is uncertain. The V end was cut by 6 bases, the J end by 8 bases, with 17 bases between. The CDR3 extends over 14 amino acids. The germline CDR1 and CDR2 sequences are MDHEN and SYDVKM. CDR3 sequence reads: CASSTPGPTDEQFF. As DNA, the CDR3 is TGTGCCAGCAGCACCCCGGGCCCAACAGATGAGCAGTTCTTC.

V and J are TRBV10-3 and TRBJ2-1; 12 nucleotides agree with TRBD2. The CDR3 has 18 amino acids. Germline CDR1 reads ENHRY; CDR2 reads SYGVKD. J was trimmed by 0 bases and V by 5 bases; bases with no gene match: 8. DNA for the CDR3: TGTGCCATCAGTAGGTCTGGACTAGCGGGAAGCTCCTACAATGAGCAGTTCTTC. Translated, it gives CAISRSGLAGSSYNEQFF.

By sample fraction, this clonotype is medium-sized. The chain joins TRBV28 to TRBJ1-5, with D perhaps TRBD1 (5 bases). The germline gives CDR1 MDHEN, CDR2 SYDVKM. This CDR3 has 14 amino acids. V was cut by 3 bases and J by 5 bases, with 11 bases left in between. The DNA of the CDR3 is TGTGCCAGCAGTTTTCCAGACAGATATCAGCCCCAGCATTTT. It is translated as CASSFPDRYQPQHF.

This clonotype was observed a few times. The chain uses TRBV7-9 and TRBJ1-3, with TRBD1 as a possible D gene (5 bases). CDR1 is SEHNR and CDR2 is FQNEAQ in the germline V gene (reference sequence). Trimming stripped 5 bases from V and 0 bases from J, with 11 bases between. This CDR3 has 15 residues. CDR3 in DNA: TGTGCCAGCAGCCCTGGGACGGTCTCTGGAAACACCATATATTTT. Translating it yields CASSPGTVSGNTIYF. Full variable domain (outside the CDR3, taken from reference TRBV7-9 and TRBJ1-3): DTGVSQNPRHKITKRGQNVTFRCDPISEHNRLYWYRQTLGQGPEFLTYFQNEAQLEKSRLLSDRFSAERPKGSFSTLEIQRTEQGDSAMYLCASSPGTVSGNTIYFGEGSWLTVV.

This clonotype was seen more than once but under ten times. This chain joins TRBV7-8 and TRBJ1-5, with D uncertain. The CDR3 covers 13 residues. Between the trimmed V and J ends, which lost 2 bases and 4 bases, there was a span of 6 bases. CDR1 SGHVS and CDR2 FQNEAQ come from the germline V gene. CDR3 nucleotides: TGTGCCAGCAGCTTATGGCAGAATCAGCCCCAGCATTTT. Translated, it gives CASSLWQNQPQHF.

By share, this clonotype ranks as medium-sized (0.01 to 0.1%). The J gene is TRBJ1-1, the V gene TRBV5-1, with D possibly TRBD1 on 6 matching bases. This CDR3 is built from 14 residues. Germline-derived CDR1 and CDR2 are SGHRS and YFSETQ. V was cut by 6 bases and J by 1 base, with 13 bases left in between. This CDR3 is CASKGGSGNTEAFF. In DNA form, the CDR3 reads TGCGCCAGCAAAGGGGGAAGCGGGAACACTGAAGCTTTCTTT. The variable domain in full, with the rest retrieved from reference TRBV5-1 and TRBJ1-1, is KAGVTQTPRYLIKTRGQQVTLSCSPISGHRSVSWYQQTPGQGLQFLFEYFSETQRNKGNFPGRFSGRQFSNSRSEMNVSTLELGDSALYLCASKGGSGNTEAFFGQGTRLTVV.